A selection of T cell receptor beta chains follows, all from one sample in a study of T cells after yellow fever vaccination. One entry per CDR3 protein, called by TCRdb with MiXCR from the 5' RACE reads. The repertoire has under 300,000 distinct CDR3 sequences, 10% to 15% of them found once; the top ten carry 0.4% to 0.55%. Sequences were derived from CD4+ T cells sorted from PBMCs, sampled 45 days after the yellow fever booster vaccination. These receptors were collected from a man younger than 40 who received the YFV17D yellow fever vaccine. Both conserved end residues are part of each CDR3. Fields, in order: J gene, V gene, clone size, D gene, CDR3 protein, CDR3 DNA. The D gene is left open where the match is weak. Not all rows give a size; the values are once, few, many and, for expanded clones, a class.

TRBJ1-1 | TRBV6-5 | NA | TRBD1 | CASSFRTGTRAEAFF | TGTGCCAGCAGTTTCAGGACAGGGACGAGGGCTGAAGCTTTCTTT
TRBJ2-2 | TRBV4-2 | few | TRBD2 | CASSRRLGSGRAGTGELFF | TGTGCCAGCAGCCGGCGGTTGGGTAGCGGGAGGGCCGGGACCGGGGAGCTGTTTTTT
TRBJ1-6 | TRBV9 | NA | NA | CASSPDLRLGSPLHF | TGTGCCAGCAGTCCCGATTTACGGTTAGGCTCACCCCTCCACTTT
TRBJ2-7 | TRBV15 | few | NA | CATSWAFGGNYEQYF | TGTGCCACCAGCTGGGCCTTTGGGGGAAACTACGAGCAGTACTTC
TRBJ2-1 | TRBV5-1 | many | TRBD2 | CASSGPEERGQFF | TGCGCCAGCAGCGGACCTGAGGAGCGGGGGCAGTTCTTC
TRBJ2-7 | TRBV18 | many | TRBD2 | CASSPPTSGYEQYF | TGTGCCAGCTCACCACCGACTAGCGGATACGAGCAGTACTTC
TRBJ2-7 | TRBV7-9 | NA | NA | CASSQSLSGEQYF | TGTGCCAGCAGCCAATCGCTGAGCGGCGAGCAGTACTTC
TRBJ2-1 | TRBV2 | few | NA | CASSSSGGVYNEQFF | NA
TRBJ2-5 | TRBV29-1 | NA | NA | CSGRGRGETQYF | TGCAGCGGGCGGGGTCGTGGGGAGACCCAGTACTTC
TRBJ2-3 | TRBV5-5 | few | TRBD2 | CASSFLLAGVKDTQYF | TGTGCCAGCAGCTTTCTCTTAGCGGGAGTAAAAGATACGCAGTATTTT
TRBJ2-1 | TRBV5-4 | NA | NA | CASSTPTQYNEQFF | TGTGCCAGCAGCACGCCGACACAATACAATGAGCAGTTCTTC
TRBJ2-5 | TRBV7-2 | NA | NA | CASSQQMAGFQETQYF | TGTGCCAGCAGCCAACAGATGGCGGGATTCCAAGAGACCCAGTACTTC
TRBJ2-5 | TRBV5-1 | few | TRBD2 | CASSPGGNQETQYF | TGCGCCAGCAGCCCGGGAGGCAATCAAGAGACCCAGTACTTC
TRBJ1-2 | TRBV7-2 | NA | NA | CASSSRRVLSGYGYTF | TGTGCCAGCAGCTCTAGAAGGGTCCTTTCAGGCTATGGCTACACCTTC
TRBJ2-7 | TRBV7-9 | NA | NA | CASSLGATPYEQYF | TGTGCCAGCAGCCTCGGTGCGACTCCCTACGAGCAGTACTTC
TRBJ2-1 | TRBV5-1 | NA | NA | CASSGVRGALNEQFF | TGCGCCAGCAGCGGGGTTAGGGGGGCGCTTAATGAGCAGTTCTTC
TRBJ2-2 | TRBV6-1 | few | NA | CASSVGPNTGELFF | TGTGCCAGCAGTGTGGGTCCCAACACCGGGGAGCTGTTTTTT
TRBJ2-7 | TRBV4-3 | few | NA | CASSHLGSYEQYF | TGCGCCAGCAGCCACCTCGGTTCCTACGAGCAGTACTTC
TRBJ2-5 | TRBV20-1 | few | TRBD2 | CSAQDRLAGETQYF | TGCAGTGCCCAGGACCGACTAGCGGGAGAGACCCAGTACTTC
TRBJ2-2 | TRBV12-3/TRBV12-4 | NA | TRBD2 | CASSWASGENTGELFF | TGTGCCAGCAGTTGGGCCAGCGGGGAGAACACCGGGGAGCTGTTTTTT
TRBJ2-2 | TRBV25-1 | NA | NA | CASSDWQARTGELFF | TGTGCCAGCAGTGATTGGCAGGCTAGAACCGGGGAGCTGTTTTTT
TRBJ2-3 | TRBV28 | few | TRBD2 | CASKLAGTTDTQYF | TGTGCCAGCAAGCTAGCGGGGACCACAGATACGCAGTATTTT
TRBJ2-5 | TRBV18 | NA | TRBD2 | CASSPLGTSRETQYF | TGTGCCAGCTCACCTCTCGGGACTAGTCGAGAGACCCAGTACTTC
TRBJ2-1 | TRBV7-2 | NA | NA | CASRVSGLHGVLEQFF | TGTGCCAGCAGAGTTTCGGGGCTTCACGGGGTCCTTGAGCAGTTCTTC
TRBJ1-1 | TRBV24-1 | NA | NA | CALPRGEKNTEAFF | TGTGCCCTCCCTAGGGGCGAGAAGAACACTGAAGCTTTCTTT
TRBJ2-1 | TRBV28 | NA | TRBD1 | CASSLSGTGKRDEQFF | TGTGCCAGCAGTTTGTCCGGGACAGGGAAGCGGGATGAGCAGTTCTTC
TRBJ2-3 | TRBV29-1 | many | NA | CSEGHNTDTQYF | TGCAGCGAGGGACATAACACAGATACGCAGTATTTT
TRBJ2-1 | TRBV7-2 | few | TRBD1 | CASSPFWDRVYNEQFF | TGTGCCAGCAGCCCATTTTGGGACAGGGTCTACAATGAGCAGTTCTTC
TRBJ2-1 | TRBV7-9 | NA | NA | CASSFEGSWDNEQFF | TGTGCCAGCAGCTTTGAGGGGTCCTGGGACAATGAGCAGTTCTTC
TRBJ2-7 | TRBV5-1 | few | NA | CASSLSRGPPYEQYF | TGCGCCAGCAGCTTATCACGGGGTCCCCCCTACGAGCAGTACTTC
TRBJ1-1 | TRBV29-1 | NA | TRBD1 | CSVRPGTGRRVAFF | TGCAGCGTTAGGCCTGGGACAGGCCGCCGTGTAGCTTTCTTT
TRBJ2-2 | TRBV18 | many | TRBD2 | CASSLRTSGDTGELFF | TGTGCCAGCTCACTACGGACTAGCGGGGACACCGGGGAGCTGTTTTTT
TRBJ2-3 | TRBV20-1 | NA | TRBD2 | CSARGSGLAGGNIVTDTQYF | TGCAGTGCTAGAGGCTCGGGACTAGCGGGAGGAAACATCGTCACAGATACGCAGTATTTT
TRBJ2-7 | TRBV15 | many | TRBD2 | CATSLAGTKDYEQYF | TGTGCCACCAGCCTAGCCGGGACTAAAGACTACGAGCAGTACTTC
TRBJ2-1 | TRBV6-2/TRBV6-3 | NA | NA | CASSYVGSNEQFF | TGTGCCAGCAGTTACGTGGGGTCCAATGAGCAGTTCTTC
TRBJ2-1 | TRBV20-1 | many | TRBD2 | CSARARGGLGNEQFF | TGCAGTGCTAGAGCTCGTGGAGGACTAGGCAATGAGCAGTTCTTC
TRBJ2-7 | TRBV6-5 | NA | TRBD2 | CASSSSGTGSYEQYF | TGTGCCAGCAGTTCTAGCGGGACGGGGTCCTACGAGCAGTACTTC